The T cell receptor beta chain described here comes from a study of type 1 and type 2 diabetes patients. This CDR3 is built from 15 residues. Per the germline V gene, CDR1 is LNHNV and CDR2 is YYDKDF (reference sequence). V lost 3 bases, J lost 1 base, and 10 bases lay in between. This clonotype was detected a few times. PCR was run on genomic DNA. The TCR beta CDR3 region was amplified using 30 forward and 13 reverse primers. TCRdb recomputed calls from the multiplex PCR reads with MiXCR, one row per CDR3 protein. Among around 300,000 distinct CDR3 sequences listed, approximately 50% were seen once. V gene TRBV15 combines with J gene TRBJ1-5; unclear D gene. The sample consisted of peripheral blood mononuclear cells (PBMCs). The TCR was taken from a man between 18 and 35 years old with type 2 diabetes. As DNA, the CDR3 is TGTGCCACCAGCAGTGCGTCGGAGAGCAATCAGCCCCAGCATTTT. Amino acid sequence: CATSSASESNQPQHF.